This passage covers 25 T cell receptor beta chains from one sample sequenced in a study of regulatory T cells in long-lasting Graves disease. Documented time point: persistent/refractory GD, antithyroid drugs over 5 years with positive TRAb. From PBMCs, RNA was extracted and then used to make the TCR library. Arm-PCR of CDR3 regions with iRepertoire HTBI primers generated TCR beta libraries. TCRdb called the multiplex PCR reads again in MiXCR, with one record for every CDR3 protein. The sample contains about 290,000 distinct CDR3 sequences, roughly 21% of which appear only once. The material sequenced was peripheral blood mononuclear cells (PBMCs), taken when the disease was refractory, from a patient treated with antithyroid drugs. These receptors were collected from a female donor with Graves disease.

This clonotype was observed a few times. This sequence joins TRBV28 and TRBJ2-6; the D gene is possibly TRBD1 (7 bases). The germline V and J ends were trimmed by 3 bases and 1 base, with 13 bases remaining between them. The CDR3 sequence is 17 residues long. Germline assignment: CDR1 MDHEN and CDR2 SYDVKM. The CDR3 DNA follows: TGTGCCAGCAGTTTTATGGGGGGACAGTCTGGGGCCAACGTCCTGACTTTC. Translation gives CASSFMGGQSGANVLTF.

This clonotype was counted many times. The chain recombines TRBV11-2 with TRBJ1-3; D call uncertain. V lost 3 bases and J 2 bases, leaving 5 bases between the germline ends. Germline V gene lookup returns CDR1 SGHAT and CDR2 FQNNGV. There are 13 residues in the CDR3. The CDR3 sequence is CASSFQTGNTIYF. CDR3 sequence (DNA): TGTGCCAGCAGCTTCCAGACTGGAAACACCATATATTTT.

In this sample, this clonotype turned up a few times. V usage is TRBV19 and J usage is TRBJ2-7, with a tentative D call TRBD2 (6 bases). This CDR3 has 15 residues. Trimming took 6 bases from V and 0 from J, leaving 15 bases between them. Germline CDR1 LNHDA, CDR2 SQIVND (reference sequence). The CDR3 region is CASSKRLASSYEQYF. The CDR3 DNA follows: TGTGCCAGTAGCAAAAGGCTAGCGAGCTCCTACGAGCAGTACTTC. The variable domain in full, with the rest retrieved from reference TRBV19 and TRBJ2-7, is DGGITQSPKYLFRKEGQNVTLSCEQNLNHDAMYWYRQDPGQGLRLIYYSQIVNDFQKGDIAEGYSVSREKKESFPLTVTSAQKNPTAFYLCASSKRLASSYEQYFGPGTRLTVT.

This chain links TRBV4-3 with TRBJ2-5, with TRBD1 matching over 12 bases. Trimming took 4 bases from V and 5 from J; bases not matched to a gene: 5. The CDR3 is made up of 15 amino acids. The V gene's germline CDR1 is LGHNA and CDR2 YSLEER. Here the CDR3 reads CASSLGTGGIETQYF. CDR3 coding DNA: TGCGCCAGCAGCCTTGGGACAGGGGGCATTGAGACCCAGTACTTC.

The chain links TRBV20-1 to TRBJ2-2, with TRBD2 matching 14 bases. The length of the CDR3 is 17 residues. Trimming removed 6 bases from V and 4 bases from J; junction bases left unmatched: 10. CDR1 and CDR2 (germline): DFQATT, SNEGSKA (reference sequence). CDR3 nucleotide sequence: TGCAGTGCCCCGCCGGGACTAGCGGGAGTTGGCACCGGGGAGCTGTTTTTT. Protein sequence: CSAPPGLAGVGTGELFF.

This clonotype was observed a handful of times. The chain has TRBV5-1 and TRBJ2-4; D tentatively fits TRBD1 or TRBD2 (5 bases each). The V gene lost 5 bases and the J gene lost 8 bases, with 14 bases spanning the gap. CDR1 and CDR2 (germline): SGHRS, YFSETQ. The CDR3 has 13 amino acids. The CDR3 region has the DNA TGCGCCAGCAGGTCGGGGCCTTTGGACATTCAGTACTTC. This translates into CASRSGPLDIQYF.

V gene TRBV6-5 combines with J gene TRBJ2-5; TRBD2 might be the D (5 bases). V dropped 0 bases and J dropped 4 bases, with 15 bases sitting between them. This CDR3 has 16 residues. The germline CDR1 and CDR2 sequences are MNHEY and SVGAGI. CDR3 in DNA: TGTGCCAGCAGTTACTCGCGGCTGCGGGTGGGAGAGACCCAGTACTTC. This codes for CASSYSRLRVGETQYF.

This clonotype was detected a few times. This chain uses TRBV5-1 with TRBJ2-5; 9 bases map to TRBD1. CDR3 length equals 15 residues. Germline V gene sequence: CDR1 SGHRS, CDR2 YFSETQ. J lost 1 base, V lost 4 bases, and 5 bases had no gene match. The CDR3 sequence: CASSMTGGLQETQYF. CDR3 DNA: TGCGCCAGCAGCATGACAGGGGGACTCCAAGAGACCCAGTACTTC.

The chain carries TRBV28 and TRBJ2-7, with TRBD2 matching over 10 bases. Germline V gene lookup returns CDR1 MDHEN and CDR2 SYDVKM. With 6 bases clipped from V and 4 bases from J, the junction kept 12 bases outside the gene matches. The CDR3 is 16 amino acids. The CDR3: CASSAHGTSAEYEQYF. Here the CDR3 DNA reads TGTGCCAGCAGCGCCCACGGGACTAGCGCCGAGTACGAGCAGTACTTC.

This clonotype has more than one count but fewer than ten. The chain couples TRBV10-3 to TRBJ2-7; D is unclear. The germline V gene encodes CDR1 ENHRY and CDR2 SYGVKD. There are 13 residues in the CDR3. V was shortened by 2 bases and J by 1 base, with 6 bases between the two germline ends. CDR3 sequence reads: CAISERLSYEQYF. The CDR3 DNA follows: TGTGCCATCAGTGAGCGGCTTTCCTACGAGCAGTACTTC.

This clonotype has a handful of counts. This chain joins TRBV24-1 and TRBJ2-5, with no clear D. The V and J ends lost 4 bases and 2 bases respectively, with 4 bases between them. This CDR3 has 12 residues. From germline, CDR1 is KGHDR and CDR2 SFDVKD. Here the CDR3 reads CATSDLQETQYF. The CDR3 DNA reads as TGTGCCACCAGTGACTTACAAGAGACCCAGTACTTC.

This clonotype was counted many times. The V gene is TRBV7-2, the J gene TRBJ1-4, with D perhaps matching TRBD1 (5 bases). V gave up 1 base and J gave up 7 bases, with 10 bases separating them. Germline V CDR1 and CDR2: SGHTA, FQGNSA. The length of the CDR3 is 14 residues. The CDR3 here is CASSLETVAEKLFF. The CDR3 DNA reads TGTGCCAGCAGCTTAGAGACAGTTGCTGAAAAACTGTTTTTT.

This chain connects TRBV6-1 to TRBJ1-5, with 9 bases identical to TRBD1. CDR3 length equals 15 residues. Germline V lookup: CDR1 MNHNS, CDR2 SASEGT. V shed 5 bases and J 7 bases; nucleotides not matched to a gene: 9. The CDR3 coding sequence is TGTGCCAGCAGTCTAACAGGGGGCGGAAGACAGCCCCAGCATTTT. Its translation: CASSLTGGGRQPQHF.

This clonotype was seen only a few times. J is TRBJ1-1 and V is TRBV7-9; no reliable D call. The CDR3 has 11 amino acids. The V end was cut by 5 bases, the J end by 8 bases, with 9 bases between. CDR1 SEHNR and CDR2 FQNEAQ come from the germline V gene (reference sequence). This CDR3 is CASSPREEAFF. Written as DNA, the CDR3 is TGTGCCAGCAGCCCCCGGGAGGAAGCTTTCTTT.

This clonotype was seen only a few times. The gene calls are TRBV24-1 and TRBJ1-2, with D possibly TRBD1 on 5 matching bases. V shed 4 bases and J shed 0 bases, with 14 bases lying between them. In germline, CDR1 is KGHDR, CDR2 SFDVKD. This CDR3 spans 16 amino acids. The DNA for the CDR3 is TGTGCCACCAGTGACCCTAGGGACGGCGCTAACTATGGCTACACCTTC. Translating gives CATSDPRDGANYGYTF.

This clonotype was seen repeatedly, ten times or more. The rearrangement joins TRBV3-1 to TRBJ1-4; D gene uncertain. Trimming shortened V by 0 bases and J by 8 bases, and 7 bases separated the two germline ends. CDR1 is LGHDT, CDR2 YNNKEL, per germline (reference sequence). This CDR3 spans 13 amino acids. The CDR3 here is CASSQDVEEKLFF. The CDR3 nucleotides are TGTGCCAGCAGCCAAGATGTAGAAGAAAAACTGTTTTTT.

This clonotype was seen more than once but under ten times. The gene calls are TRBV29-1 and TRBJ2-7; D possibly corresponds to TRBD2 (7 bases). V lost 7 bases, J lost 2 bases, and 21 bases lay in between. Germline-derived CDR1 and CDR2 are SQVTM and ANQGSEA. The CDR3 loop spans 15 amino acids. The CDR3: CSASRGAPPAYEQYF. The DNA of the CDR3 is TGCAGCGCCTCACGGGGGGCCCCCCCGGCCTACGAGCAGTACTTC.

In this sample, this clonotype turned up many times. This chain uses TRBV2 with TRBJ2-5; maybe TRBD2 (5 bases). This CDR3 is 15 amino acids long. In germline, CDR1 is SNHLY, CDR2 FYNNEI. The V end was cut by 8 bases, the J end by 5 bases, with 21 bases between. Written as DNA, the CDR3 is TGTGCCAGCGTAGGGATAAGGCTAGCTGTGGAGACCCAGTACTTC. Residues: CASVGIRLAVETQYF.

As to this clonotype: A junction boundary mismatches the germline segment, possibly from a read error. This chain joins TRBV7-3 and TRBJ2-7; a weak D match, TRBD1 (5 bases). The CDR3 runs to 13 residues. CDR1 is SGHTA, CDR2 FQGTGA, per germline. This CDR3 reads CASSFQGSHEQYF. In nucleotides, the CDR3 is TGTGCCAGCAGCTTCCAGGGCTCCCACGAGCAGTACTTC.

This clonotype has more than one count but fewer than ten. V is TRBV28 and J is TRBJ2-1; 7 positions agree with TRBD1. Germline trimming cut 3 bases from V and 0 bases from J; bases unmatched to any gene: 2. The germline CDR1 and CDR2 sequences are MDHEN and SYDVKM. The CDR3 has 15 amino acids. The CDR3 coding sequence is TGTGCCAGCAGTTTCGGGACAGACTCCTACAATGAGCAGTTCTTC. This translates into CASSFGTDSYNEQFF.

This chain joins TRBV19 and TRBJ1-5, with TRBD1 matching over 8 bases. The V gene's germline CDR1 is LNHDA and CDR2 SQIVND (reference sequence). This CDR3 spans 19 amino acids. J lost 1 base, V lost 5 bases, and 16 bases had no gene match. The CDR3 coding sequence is TGTGCCAGTAGTGTTCTTCTTGGGCAGGGGGCGTACAGCAATCAGCCCCAGCATTTT. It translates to CASSVLLGQGAYSNQPQHF.

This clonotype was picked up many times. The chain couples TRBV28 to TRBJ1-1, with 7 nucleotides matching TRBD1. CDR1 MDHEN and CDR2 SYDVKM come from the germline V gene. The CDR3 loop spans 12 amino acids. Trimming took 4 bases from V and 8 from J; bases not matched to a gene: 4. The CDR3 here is CASSYQDREAFF. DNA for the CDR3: TGTGCCAGCAGTTACCAGGACAGGGAAGCTTTCTTT.

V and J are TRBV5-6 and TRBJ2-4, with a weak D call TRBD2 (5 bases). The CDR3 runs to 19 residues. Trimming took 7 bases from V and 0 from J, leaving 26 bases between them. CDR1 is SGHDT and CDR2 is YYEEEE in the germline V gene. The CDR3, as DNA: TGTGCCAGCGCGAGTACTTCCTGGGGAGTCTCCGAAGCCAAAAACATTCAGTACTTC. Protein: CASASTSWGVSEAKNIQYF.

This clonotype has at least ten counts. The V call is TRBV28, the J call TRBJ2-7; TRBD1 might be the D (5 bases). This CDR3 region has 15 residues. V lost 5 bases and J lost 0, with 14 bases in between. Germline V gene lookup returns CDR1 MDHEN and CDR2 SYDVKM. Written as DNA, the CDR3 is TGTGCCAGCAGTCCGCCGACAGTTTCCTCCTACGAGCAGTACTTC. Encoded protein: CASSPPTVSSYEQYF.

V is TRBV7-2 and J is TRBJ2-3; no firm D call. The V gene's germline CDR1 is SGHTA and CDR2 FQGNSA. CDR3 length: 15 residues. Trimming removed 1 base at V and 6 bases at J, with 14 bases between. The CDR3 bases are TGTGCCAGCAGCTTAGTAACTCGACTCGGGGATACGCAGTATTTT. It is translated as CASSLVTRLGDTQYF.